Below are 28 T cell receptor beta chains sequenced from a single sample in a study of persistence of HIV-infected CD4 T cells. The immunoSEQ assay was version 4, run in survey mode. Measured with immunoSEQ multiplex PCR; TCRdb has only the in-frame clones, and not every one. The sample records about 35,000 clones, about 84% being singletons. Their antigens remain unidentified. An overlapping HIV-1 Gag peptide pool stimulated these cells at approximately 0.91 ug/peptide/mL. Memory cells lacking CD40L and CD69 with high CD45RO were sorted. The specimen comprised cultured CD4+ T cells from PBMCs, sampled from a patient who received antiretroviral therapy. These receptors all come from an adult with HIV. The donor label of this sample is uncertain.

In its sample, this clone was seen once. The J gene is TRBJ2-7, the V gene TRBV7-9; D not resolved. The CDR3 extends over 14 amino acids. Germline V CDR1 and CDR2: SEHNR, FQNEAQ (reference sequence). The V gene lost 2 bases and the J gene lost 7 bases, with 15 bases spanning the gap. CDR3 in amino acids: CASSLNGQAGEQYF. CDR3 bases: TGTGCCAGCAGCTTAAACGGTCAGGCAGGTGAGCAGTACTTC. Drawing the rest from reference TRBV7-9 and TRBJ2-7, the complete variable domain is DTGVSQNPRHKITKRGQNVTFRCDPISEHNRLYWYRQTLGQGPEFLTYFQNEAQLEKSRLLSDRFSAERPKGSFSTLEIQRTEQGDSAMYLCASSLNGQAGEQYFGPGTRLTVT.

V gene TRBV19 combines with J gene TRBJ1-5; 9 bases are a match to TRBD1. Trimming at V came to 4 bases and at J to 4 bases, leaving 5 bases not matched to a gene. In germline, CDR1 is LNHDA, CDR2 SQIVND (reference sequence). This CDR3 is 15 amino acids long. The CDR3 sequence is CASSNHRGQNQPQHF. As DNA, the CDR3 is TGTGCCAGTAGTAATCACAGGGGGCAAAATCAGCCCCAGCATTTT.

This chain links TRBV7-2 with TRBJ2-7, with 10 bases matching TRBD2. CDR1 and CDR2 from the germline V gene are SGHTA and FQGNSA. The CDR3 extends over 15 amino acids. J gave up 2 bases and V 3 bases, and 4 bases lay outside the gene matches. The chain's CDR3 is CASSFQGLAAYEQYF. The CDR3 DNA follows: TGTGCCAGCAGCTTCCAAGGACTAGCGGCCTACGAGCAGTACTTC.

V gene TRBV28 combines with J gene TRBJ1-3; D not certain. Germline loops: CDR1 MDHEN, CDR2 SYDVKM. Deletions cut 5 bases from V and 0 bases from J, with 8 bases between. There are 14 residues in the CDR3. The CDR3 sequence: CASSTLDSGNTIYF. DNA of the CDR3: TGTGCCAGCAGTACCCTAGACTCTGGAAACACCATATATTTT.

The gene calls are TRBV6-1 and TRBJ1-6, with TRBD1 matching over 8 bases. CDR3 length equals 15 residues. Losses at the gene ends were 2 bases for V and 9 bases for J; bases not matched to a gene: 6. Germline V gives CDR1 MNHNS, CDR2 SASEGT. The CDR3 loop reads CASSEYFGTGSPLHF. For the CDR3, the DNA is TGTGCCAGCAGTGAATACTTCGGGACAGGTTCACCCCTCCACTTT.

In DNA, the CDR3 is TGTGCCACCGGGACAGGGGGGACAGATACGCAGTATTTT. Its protein product is CATGTGGTDTQYF. The chain recombines TRBV24-1 with TRBJ2-3, with TRBD1 matching over 11 bases. CDR3 size: 13 residues. Germline loops: CDR1 KGHDR, CDR2 SFDVKD. Trimming at V came to 9 bases and at J to 3 bases, leaving 1 base not matched to a gene.

The gene calls are TRBV28 and TRBJ2-6; D unresolved. The CDR3 loop spans 15 amino acids. The germline V gene has CDR1 MDHEN and CDR2 SYDVKM. V lost 6 bases and J 0 bases, leaving 9 bases between the germline ends. The CDR3 reads CASRTPDSGANVLTF. CDR3 sequence (DNA): TGTGCCAGCAGAACACCGGACTCTGGGGCCAACGTCCTGACTTTC.

The chain links TRBV9 to TRBJ2-3; tentative D call: TRBD1 (6 bases). The germline V gene encodes CDR1 SGDLS and CDR2 YYNGEE. Trimming shortened V by 6 bases and J by 6 bases, and 17 bases separated the two germline ends. CDR3 size: 14 residues. In DNA form, the CDR3 reads TGTGCCAGCACTACAGGGCCCCATCGGGATACGCAGTATTTT. Protein sequence: CASTTGPHRDTQYF.

On this clone itself: Different DNA sequences within this sample yield the same CDR3. The chain couples TRBV7-2 to TRBJ1-2; the D is unclear. V was trimmed by 1 base and J by 0 bases, leaving 6 bases between them. The CDR3 spans 14 residues. From germline, CDR1 is SGHTA and CDR2 FQGNSA. The CDR3 loop reads CASSLEQSNYGYTF. Here the CDR3 DNA reads TGTGCCAGCAGCTTAGAGCAATCTAACTATGGCTACACCTTC.

CDR3 coding DNA: TGTGCCAGCAGGGAGGGACAGCCTAACTATGGCTACACCTTC. This sequence encodes CASREGQPNYGYTF. This chain connects TRBV2 to TRBJ1-2; 7 bases fit TRBD1. There are 14 residues in the CDR3. CDR1 SNHLY and CDR2 FYNNEI come from the germline V gene. Germline trimming cut 6 bases from V and 0 bases from J; bases unmatched to any gene: 4. Using reference TRBV2 and TRBJ1-2 for the parts outside the CDR3, the full variable domain is EPEVTQTPSHQVTQMGQEVILRCVPISNHLYFYWYRQILGQKVEFLVSFYNNEISEKSEIFDDQFSVERPDGSNFTLKIRSTKLEDSAMYFCASREGQPNYGYTFGSGTRLTVV.

The CDR3 is CASSMTSGGSNEQFF. The DNA for the CDR3 is TGTGCCAGTAGTATGACTAGCGGGGGATCCAATGAGCAGTTCTTC. The J gene is TRBJ2-1, the V gene TRBV19; 12 bases line up with TRBD2. Trimming at V came to 3 bases and at J to 6 bases, leaving 3 bases not matched to a gene. CDR1 and CDR2 (germline): LNHDA, SQIVND (reference sequence). The CDR3 runs 15 residues.

The rearrangement joins TRBV19 to TRBJ2-3; TRBD2 aligns across 10 bases. Germline V gives CDR1 LNHDA, CDR2 SQIVND (reference sequence). The CDR3 is 17 residues long. The J segment lost 4 bases and the V segment lost 7 bases, leaving 14 bases of the junction unmatched. CDR3 sequence reads: CASTRGLANWRADTQYF. The CDR3 nucleotides read TGTGCCAGTACCAGGGGACTAGCGAATTGGCGGGCAGATACGCAGTATTTT.

The V gene is TRBV2, the J gene TRBJ2-3, with D possibly TRBD2 on 7 matching bases. Germline CDR1 and CDR2: SNHLY and FYNNEI. With 3 bases removed from V and 0 bases from J, the gap between germline ends came to 13 bases. The CDR3 runs 16 residues. The CDR3: CASSDPAGASTDTQYF. Here the CDR3 DNA reads TGTGCCAGCAGTGACCCGGCGGGGGCTAGCACAGATACGCAGTATTTT.

The genes are TRBV3-1 (or the pseudogene TRBV3-2) and TRBJ2-7, with unresolved D. The germline gives CDR1 LGHDT, CDR2 YNNKEL (reference sequence). Trimming cost V 0 bases and J 2 bases, with 11 bases left between them. This CDR3 spans 15 amino acids. As DNA, the CDR3 is TGTGCCAGCAGCCAAGAGGGCCAGATCCCCTACGAGCAGTACTTC. Translating it yields CASSQEGQIPYEQYF.

Comments on this clone: This same CDR3 is encoded by further DNA sequences in the sample. The genes are TRBV18 and TRBJ1-2; 7 bases map to TRBD1. The CDR3 has 13 residues. The V segment lost 6 bases and the J segment 2 bases; nucleotides outside the gene matches: 3. Germline values: CDR1 KGHSH, CDR2 LQKENI. The DNA of the CDR3 is TGTGCCAGCTCGCCGGACAGGAACTATGGCTACACCTTC. It encodes CASSPDRNYGYTF.

This clone was recorded once. V usage is TRBV29-1 and J usage is TRBJ1-5; D call uncertain. The CDR3 extends over 13 amino acids. The germline V and J ends were trimmed by 0 bases and 7 bases, with 10 bases remaining between them. Germline loops: CDR1 SQVTM, CDR2 ANQGSEA. The CDR3 here is CSVEEPRGQPQHF. In nucleotides, the CDR3 is TGCAGCGTTGAAGAACCCCGAGGCCAGCCCCAGCATTTT.

This clone was picked up one time. This chain uses TRBV7-3 with TRBJ2-1; 9 nucleotides agree with TRBD1. Germline V CDR1 and CDR2: SGHTA, FQGTGA. V gave up 0 bases and J gave up 9 bases; unmatched junction bases: 6. This CDR3 spans 15 amino acids. In nucleotides, the CDR3 is TGTGCCAGCAGCTTAACCAGGGACAGGGTAGGTGAGCAGTTCTTC. It encodes CASSLTRDRVGEQFF.

The table lists this clone with a count of one. The rearrangement links TRBV5-1 to TRBJ2-2; D is ambiguous. V gave up 0 bases and J gave up 2 bases, with 5 bases separating them. The CDR3 length is 14 residues. The germline V gene has CDR1 SGHRS and CDR2 YFSETQ. The CDR3 loop is CASSLGSNTGELFF. The CDR3 DNA reads as TGCGCCAGCAGCTTGGGTAGTAACACCGGGGAGCTGTTTTTT.

The gene calls are TRBV28 and TRBJ1-4; D is unresolved. Germline V gene lookup returns CDR1 MDHEN and CDR2 SYDVKM. Deletions cut 7 bases from V and 0 bases from J, with 6 bases between. The CDR3 is made up of 13 amino acids. CDR3: CASNPATNEKLFF. In DNA, the CDR3 is TGTGCCAGCAACCCCGCAACTAATGAAAAACTGTTTTTT.

The chain is built from TRBV5-1 and TRBJ2-3; D gene ambiguous. Germline V gene sequence: CDR1 SGHRS, CDR2 YFSETQ. V dropped 0 bases and J dropped 1 base, with 6 bases sitting between them. CDR3 length: 14 residues. CDR3 protein: CASSLVRGTDTQYF. As DNA, the CDR3 is TGCGCCAGCAGCTTGGTTCGGGGCACAGATACGCAGTATTTT.

There are a few counts of this clone. This rearrangement joins TRBV29-1 to TRBJ2-2, with D unresolved. Germline-derived CDR1 and CDR2 are SQVTM and ANQGSEA. The CDR3 is made up of 13 amino acids. DNA for the CDR3: TGCACCCGTTTTTGTGGGATGGCCGGGGAGCTGTTTTTT. Its protein is CTRFCGMAGELFF.

This chain connects TRBV19 to TRBJ2-3, with 8 nucleotides matching TRBD2. CDR1 is LNHDA, CDR2 SQIVND, per germline (reference sequence). Germline trimming cut 6 bases from V and 0 bases from J; bases unmatched to any gene: 2. This CDR3 contains 14 residues. The CDR3 spells CASSGGASTDTQYF. In DNA form, the CDR3 reads TGTGCCAGTAGCGGGGGGGCCAGCACAGATACGCAGTATTTT.

This chain uses TRBV3-1 (or the pseudogene TRBV3-2) with TRBJ2-7, with D perhaps TRBD1 (5 bases). The V end was cut by 2 bases, the J end by 6 bases, with 17 bases between. This CDR3 comprises 15 residues. Germline V gives CDR1 LGHDT, CDR2 YNNKEL (reference sequence). This CDR3 is CASSQYATPRAEQYF. The CDR3 DNA is TGTGCCAGCAGCCAATATGCGACCCCCAGGGCCGAGCAGTACTTC.

This chain connects TRBV28 to TRBJ1-2; 7 nucleotides match TRBD1. The J segment lost 8 bases and the V segment lost 7 bases, leaving 10 bases of the junction unmatched. This CDR3 has 13 residues. Germline-derived CDR1 and CDR2 are MDHEN and SYDVKM. The CDR3 spells CASTPGQVGGYTF. As DNA, the CDR3 is TGTGCCAGCACCCCCGGACAGGTTGGAGGCTACACCTTC.

This clone was counted only a few times. The chain has TRBV7-9 and TRBJ2-7; D unresolved. Trimming left V 5 bases short and J 4 bases short, with 9 bases between. There are 12 residues in the CDR3. Germline loops: CDR1 SEHNR, CDR2 FQNEAQ (reference sequence). This chain's CDR3 is CASSPPPYEQYF. The CDR3 DNA sequence: TGTGCCAGCAGCCCCCCACCATACGAGCAGTACTTC.

The chain has TRBV18 and TRBJ1-3; a weak D match, TRBD1 (5 bases). Germline-derived CDR1 and CDR2 are KGHSH and LQKENI. This CDR3 region has 17 residues. V lost 2 bases and J 6 bases, leaving 20 bases between the germline ends. The CDR3 nucleotides read TGTGCCAGCTCACCAACCGCGGGGGAACAGAGAGAAAACACCATATATTTT. It translates to CASSPTAGEQRENTIYF.

This sequence joins TRBV6-5 and TRBJ1-2; D gene ambiguous. Trimming cost V 2 bases and J 1 base, with 11 bases left between them. In germline, CDR1 is MNHEY, CDR2 SVGAGI. The CDR3 consists of 15 residues. As DNA, the CDR3 is TGTGCCAGCAGTTACGACACGCTCTTTAACTATGGCTACACCTTC. This codes for CASSYDTLFNYGYTF.

The chain uses TRBV19 and TRBJ2-1, with a weak D call TRBD2 (6 bases). This CDR3 has 13 amino acids. Germline CDR1 is LNHDA and CDR2 is SQIVND (reference sequence). Trimming cost V 11 bases and J 2 bases, with 13 bases left between them. The chain's CDR3 is CAVLAGPYNEQFF. The CDR3 DNA reads as TGTGCCGTACTTGCGGGGCCCTACAATGAGCAGTTCTTC.